Below, 11 T cell receptor beta chains from the same sample are listed, as sequenced in a study of CD4 T cells in relation to SARS-CoV-2 and coronaviruses. Here immunoSEQ multiplex PCR was the method, and the copy in TCRdb shows in-frame clones only, minus some. The table records about 55,000 clones, roughly 88% of them present only once. The unexposed donors gave CD4+ T cells in about 2011-2018, prior to COVID-19. Input material: memory CD4+ T cells from PBMCs. These receptors were obtained from a human donor in good health.

The chain carries TRBV15 and TRBJ2-1; 9 bases agree with TRBD2. With V trimmed by 5 bases and J by 6 bases, 14 bases remained unmatched. Per the germline V gene, CDR1 is LNHNV and CDR2 is YYDKDF (reference sequence). The CDR3 has 17 residues. CDR3 amino acids: CATSLAFRAGGSNEQFF. The CDR3 DNA reads as TGTGCCACCAGCCTAGCCTTTAGAGCGGGAGGTAGCAATGAGCAGTTCTTC.

The chain carries TRBV28 and TRBJ1-1, with D possibly being TRBD1 (6 bases). V was cut by 7 bases and J by 1 base, with 13 bases left in between. The CDR3 is 14 residues long. Germline-derived CDR1 and CDR2 are MDHEN and SYDVKM. This CDR3 reads CASNPGQPNTEAFF. Here the CDR3 DNA reads TGTGCCAGCAATCCCGGACAGCCGAACACTGAAGCTTTCTTT.

The genes are TRBV3-1 (or the pseudogene TRBV3-2) and TRBJ2-3; perhaps TRBD2 as D (7 bases). CDR3 length: 15 amino acids. Germline V CDR1 and CDR2: LGHDT, YNNKEL (reference sequence). The V end lost 1 base, the J end lost 6 bases, and 14 bases lay between the germline ends. CDR3 amino acids: CASSQVGGRGDTQYF. CDR3 bases: TGTGCCAGCAGCCAAGTGGGGGGGCGCGGGGATACGCAGTATTTT.

This rearrangement joins TRBV5-6 to TRBJ2-3, with 12 nucleotides matching TRBD2. There are 17 residues in the CDR3. J gave up 2 bases and V 3 bases, and 7 bases lay outside the gene matches. The germline V gene has CDR1 SGHDT and CDR2 YYEEEE. CDR3 residues: CASSYRGLAGYTDTQYF. CDR3 bases: TGTGCCAGCAGCTACCGAGGACTAGCGGGGTACACAGATACGCAGTATTTT.

This clone has a handful of counts. The chain joins TRBV11-2 to TRBJ2-7; weak D call: TRBD2 (5 bases). From germline, CDR1 is SGHAT and CDR2 FQNNGV. Trimming removed 6 bases at V and 0 bases at J, with 12 bases between. CDR3 length: 14 amino acids. CDR3 DNA: TGTGCCAGCAGTCCCCGAGCGGACTCCTACGAGCAGTACTTC. Protein product: CASSPRADSYEQYF.

The rearrangement links TRBV6-1 to TRBJ2-1; no reliable D call. V was trimmed by 0 bases and J by 0 bases, leaving 9 bases between them. Germline CDR1 and CDR2: MNHNS and SASEGT. This CDR3 region has 16 residues. The CDR3 reads CASSEARQYSYNEQFF. The DNA of the CDR3 is TGTGCCAGCAGTGAAGCGCGGCAGTACTCCTACAATGAGCAGTTCTTC.

The chain carries TRBV3-1 (or the pseudogene TRBV3-2) and TRBJ1-4; no clear D gene. The CDR3 loop spans 20 amino acids. V was pared by 0 bases and J by 3 bases, with 23 bases between. The germline V gene encodes CDR1 LGHDT and CDR2 YNNKEL (reference sequence). The CDR3 DNA sequence: TGTGCCAGCAGCCAAGATCGGATGGGTGCGGTCATGGCGGCTAATGAAAAACTGTTTTTT. This codes for CASSQDRMGAVMAANEKLFF.

The chain has TRBV5-1 and TRBJ2-7; D is perhaps TRBD1 (5 bases). Trimming cost V 2 bases and J 1 base, with 10 bases left between them. Germline-derived CDR1 and CDR2 are SGHRS and YFSETQ. This CDR3 region has 14 residues. Here the CDR3 DNA reads TGCGCCAGCAGCTTCCCGGACACATCCTACGAGCAGTACTTC. Amino acid sequence: CASSFPDTSYEQYF.

The chain employs TRBV6-2 or TRBV6-3 and TRBJ2-2; TRBD2 aligns across 7 bases. CDR1 and CDR2 from the germline V gene are MNHEY and SVGEGT. CDR3 length: 18 residues. The V gene end was trimmed by 2 bases and the J gene end by 3 bases; junction bases not matched to a gene: 12. CDR3 in amino acids: CASSYGGGDVWYTGELFF. The DNA for the CDR3 is TGTGCCAGCAGTTACGGGGGGGGTGATGTTTGGTACACCGGGGAGCTGTTTTTT.

This chain uses TRBV3-1 (or the pseudogene TRBV3-2) with TRBJ2-7; D may correspond to TRBD1 or TRBD2 (5 bases each). Germline CDR1 and CDR2: LGHDT and YNNKEL (reference sequence). V lost 5 bases and J lost 3, with 20 bases in between. The CDR3 loop spans 16 amino acids. The CDR3 DNA sequence: TGTGCCAGCAGCGCCGAGGGGCAGAGGCCATACTACGAGCAGTACTTC. Encoded protein: CASSAEGQRPYYEQYF.

The V call is TRBV15, the J call TRBJ2-7; D might be TRBD2 (6 bases). V dropped 0 bases and J dropped 2 bases, with 14 bases sitting between them. Germline V gene data show CDR1 as LNHNV and CDR2 as YYDKDF (reference sequence). CDR3 length: 16 residues. The CDR3 coding sequence is TGTGCCACCAGCAGAGATCAGAGGCGCGGGACCTACGAGCAGTACTTC. As protein: CATSRDQRRGTYEQYF. The full variable domain, in which reference TRBV15 and TRBJ2-7 provide the parts outside the CDR3, is DAMVIQNPRYQVTQFGKPVTLSCSQTLNHNVMYWYQQKSSQAPKLLFHYYDKDFNNEADTPDNFQSRRPNTSFCFLDIRSPGLGDTAMYLCATSRDQRRGTYEQYFGPGTRLTVT.